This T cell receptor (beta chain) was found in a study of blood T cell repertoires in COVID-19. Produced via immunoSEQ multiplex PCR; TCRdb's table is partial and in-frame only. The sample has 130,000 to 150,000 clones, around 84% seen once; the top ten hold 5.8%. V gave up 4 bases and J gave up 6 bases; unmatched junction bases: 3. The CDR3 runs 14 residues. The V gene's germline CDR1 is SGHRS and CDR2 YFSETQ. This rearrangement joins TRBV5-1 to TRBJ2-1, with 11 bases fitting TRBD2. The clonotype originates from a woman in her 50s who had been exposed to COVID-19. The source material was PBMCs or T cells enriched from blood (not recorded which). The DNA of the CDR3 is TGCGCCAGCAGCCTGCTAGCGGGAGGCAATGAGCAGTTCTTC. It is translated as CASSLLAGGNEQFF.